This TCR beta chain was retrieved from a study of blood T cell repertoires in COVID-19 (dated by TCRdb to 2018 to 2021). For context, the study as a whole: The collaborator samples originated in the United States, Italy and Spain and spanned the acute and convalescent phases of COVID-19. Where HLA class I and class II types were available, the types were taken from metadata supplied by the sample provider, not from assay-based typing. Sample metadata almost always included a de-identified subject ID, COVID-19 status, age in years and sex. Samples came from the ongoing ImmuneRACE study (first 160 participants) plus 1,254 subjects from 6 global collaborators. The prospective study material was composed of cDNA or gDNA derived from T cells, B-cell-depleted T cells, or PBMCs. The repertoires were released in a freely available public database meant as a resource for research on the immune response to SARS-CoV-2. Subjects who had been exposed to COVID-19, were actively infected with it, or had recovered from it provided the deeply sampled blood TCRbeta repertoires that made up the dataset.

At one collaborating source in Seattle, patients were enrolled during active infection and were followed longitudinally through the course of disease. The collaborating institutions used their own protocols to collect whole blood in K2EDTA tubes. Collaborator samples were shipped for TCRbeta analysis as frozen whole blood, isolated PBMCs, or DNA extracted from either sample type. TCRbeta CDR3 regions were amplified from genomic DNA using the immunoSEQ Assay, a bias-controlled multiplex PCR. Concerning the study's data processing: Within the assay, amplification of reference gene primers was used to estimate how many nucleated cells each sample contained. To quantify the absolute abundance of each unique TCRbeta CDR3 rearrangement, sequence reads were collapsed and filtered. Productive Simpson clonality was computed per sample as the square root of Simpson's diversity index over productive rearrangements. The table comes from immuneACCESS by way of TCRdb, which keeps in-frame sequences with V and J called. Part of the clones is missing from these tables; in studies checked, under half for an unresolved V gene and the rest for unknown reasons. The DNA gave D and trimming, while V, J and clone size come from that table. This sample gives about 150,000 clones in total; 70% to 90% of them show up just once. Jointly, the top ten make up around 8% of the sample.

As to this clone: Its target antigen remains unknown. Within one base of it there is no much larger clone, and no base qualities were kept.

What the study reported, not specific to this receptor: How much clinical and demographic metadata was included differed by source and by participant, and the metadata was provided uncurated.

As encoded in the germline V gene (reference sequence), CDR1 is MNHEY while CDR2 is SMNVEV. Trimming takes 0 bases from V and 5 bases from J, and the germline ends sit 7 bases apart. The CDR3 runs 13 residues from the cysteine to the phenylalanine. Here the CDR3 DNA is all that survives: 39 bases in frame from base 1. The chain is encoded by TRBV27 joined to TRBJ2-5, with the D gene not confidently named. Specimen: peripheral blood. The clonotype was recovered from an older woman with COVID-19, enrolled during active disease. The DNA reads TGTGCCAGCAGTTTATCCAGACTTGAGACCCAGTACTTC. The translation is CASSLSRLETQYF.